This T cell receptor (beta chain) was recovered during a study of CD8 T cells in Susac syndrome. Note on this clonotype: Its antigen is still unknown.

A quantity of about 0.5 to 1 ug RNA underwent reverse transcription using random hexamers. TCR beta CDR3 was amplified by immunoSEQ covering 54 Vbeta and 13 Jbeta. TCRdb processed the immunoSEQ multiplex PCR reads anew with MiXCR; each CDR3 protein has one entry. Among 95,000 to 150,000 distinct CDR3 sequences listed, roughly 94% were seen once. General observations from the study: In Susac syndrome, CD8+ expansion was highest in TEMRA and active disease.

With V trimmed by 6 bases and J by 5 bases, 3 bases remained unmatched. The CDR3 sequence is 13 residues long. CDR1 is MGHDK and CDR2 is SYGVNS in the germline V gene. The specimen sequenced was CD8+ T cells from PBMCs. This TCR was sampled from a human donor with Susac syndrome. The chain joins TRBV25-1 to TRBJ1-5; 8 nucleotides agree with TRBD1. The CDR3 region is CASRDRDHQPQHF. CDR3 nucleotide sequence: TGTGCCAGCAGGGACAGGGACCATCAGCCCCAGCATTTT.